The 23 T cell receptor beta chains listed next were all sequenced from one sample in a study of cytomegalovirus exposure and HLA in healthy donors. The repertoire was sequenced with immunoSEQ multiplex PCR; TCRdb's copy has only in-frame clones and lacks some. The data show roughly 49,000 clones, around 94% seen once. Material for sequencing was PBMCs. Source of these receptors: a woman aged 18-29 years in good health and CMV-seropositive.

The chain couples TRBV5-5 to TRBJ2-1; weak D call: TRBD2 (6 bases). The germline gives CDR1 SGHKS, CDR2 YYEKEE (reference sequence). The CDR3 totals 15 residues. V lost 0 bases and J 8 bases, leaving 15 bases between the germline ends. The CDR3 reads CASSLGLAFQDEQFF. The CDR3 DNA reads as TGTGCCAGCAGCTTGGGGCTAGCGTTTCAGGATGAGCAGTTCTTC. The entire variable domain, with the rest obtained from reference TRBV5-5 and TRBJ2-1, is as follows: DAGVTQSPTHLIKTRGQQVTLRCSPISGHKSVSWYQQVLGQGPQFIFQYYEKEERGRGNFPDRFSARQFPNYSSELNVNALLLGDSALYLCASSLGLAFQDEQFFGPGTRLTVL.

The rearrangement uses TRBV7-3 and TRBJ2-3, with TRBD1 identical over 7 bases. CDR1 and CDR2 from the germline V gene are SGHTA and FQGTGA. V shed 2 bases, J shed 1 base, and the junction held 0 bases outside the gene matches. There are 14 residues in the CDR3. The CDR3 is CASSLGQGTDTQYF. CDR3 DNA sequence: TGTGCCAGCAGCTTAGGACAGGGCACAGATACGCAGTATTTT.

The rearrangement joins TRBV7-8 to TRBJ2-7; the match to TRBD2 covers 10 bases. Germline-derived CDR1 and CDR2 are SGHVS and FQNEAQ. CDR3 length: 18 residues. V was clipped by 0 bases and J by 2 bases; unmatched bases: 10. The CDR3 DNA reads as TGTGCCAGCAGCTTAGCAAGCGGGAGGGCCTTATTCGCCTACGAGCAGTACTTC. As protein: CASSLASGRALFAYEQYF.

J is TRBJ1-1 and V is TRBV7-8; TRBD1 matches 11 bases. Germline CDR1 SGHVS, CDR2 FQNEAQ. Germline trimming cut 7 bases from V and 5 bases from J; bases unmatched to any gene: 6. This CDR3 has 14 amino acids. The CDR3 nucleotides are TGTGCCAGCACCTGGACAGGGGGCTTGACTGAAGCTTTCTTT. Translation: CASTWTGGLTEAFF.

The V call is TRBV18, the J call TRBJ2-1; TRBD2 matches at 8 bases. CDR3 size: 16 residues. V lost 6 bases, J lost 2 bases, and 9 bases stayed unmatched. Per the germline V gene, CDR1 is KGHSH and CDR2 is LQKENI. In nucleotides, the CDR3 is TGTGCCAGCTCCATGGCTGGCGGGAGGCCCTACAATGAGCAGTTCTTC. This encodes CASSMAGGRPYNEQFF.

The chain employs TRBV6-1 and TRBJ2-5; D is ambiguous. Trimming removed 7 bases from V and 5 bases from J, with 20 bases in between. Germline CDR1 reads MNHNS; CDR2 reads SASEGT. The CDR3 length is 15 residues. DNA for the CDR3: TGTGCCAGCACCCCTCAAGGCGGTGTAATGGAGACCCAGTACTTC. Amino acids: CASTPQGGVMETQYF.

The rearrangement links TRBV27 to TRBJ2-7; no firm D call. The CDR3 spans 13 residues. The ends were cut back, 3 bases at V and 5 bases at J, with 11 bases in the middle. Germline V gives CDR1 MNHEY, CDR2 SMNVEV (reference sequence). CDR3 nucleotides: TGTGCCAGCAGTTTCTCGGTCAAGCACGAGCAGTACTTC. It encodes CASSFSVKHEQYF.

The chain has TRBV28 and TRBJ1-6; D is possibly TRBD1 (6 bases). Deletions cut 4 bases from V and 4 bases from J, with 20 bases between. The CDR3 spans 18 residues. The germline gives CDR1 MDHEN, CDR2 SYDVKM. This chain's CDR3 is CASSSPRDQGLYNSPLHF. The CDR3, as DNA: TGTGCCAGCAGTTCACCCCGCGATCAGGGGCTTTATAATTCACCCCTCCACTTT.

The chain uses TRBV28 and TRBJ2-1, with 7 bases matching TRBD2. Unmatched junction bases numbered 8, after V lost 6 bases and J lost 6 bases. CDR1 MDHEN and CDR2 SYDVKM come from the germline V gene. CDR3 length: 14 amino acids. The CDR3 DNA reads as TGTGCCAGCAGCCTGGGACTAAGAATCAATGAGCAGTTCTTC. Translation gives CASSLGLRINEQFF.

The genes are TRBV29-1 and TRBJ1-3, with no clear D. This CDR3 is built from 12 residues. The V gene lost 6 bases and the J gene lost 2 bases, with 8 bases spanning the gap. Germline CDR1 and CDR2: SQVTM and ANQGSEA. CDR3 region: CSVAVTGNTIYF. The CDR3 DNA follows: TGCAGCGTAGCCGTTACTGGAAACACCATATATTTT.

The V gene is TRBV28, the J gene TRBJ2-7; TRBD1 matches 9 bases. Germline V gene data show CDR1 as MDHEN and CDR2 as SYDVKM. V lost 3 bases, J lost 3 bases, and 3 bases stayed unmatched. This CDR3 is built from 14 residues. The chain's CDR3 is CASSFRDRVYEQYF. DNA for the CDR3: TGTGCCAGCAGTTTTCGGGACAGGGTCTACGAGCAGTACTTC.

The gene calls are TRBV5-6 and TRBJ2-7, with unresolved D. This CDR3 region has 15 residues. V gave up 2 bases and J gave up 5 bases, with 17 bases separating them. CDR1 is SGHDT and CDR2 is YYEEEE in the germline V gene. In DNA, the CDR3 is TGTGCCAGCAGCTTTGAGTGGCCTGGTGGAGACGAGCAGTACTTC. Amino acids: CASSFEWPGGDEQYF.

The chain joins TRBV11-3 to TRBJ2-3, with D possibly being TRBD1 (5 bases). There are 15 residues in the CDR3. The V gene lost 5 bases and the J gene lost 2 bases, with 14 bases spanning the gap. CDR1 is SGHNT, CDR2 YENEEA, per germline. The CDR3 region is CASSKPWTNTDTQYF. In DNA, the CDR3 is TGTGCCAGCAGCAAACCGTGGACAAACACAGATACGCAGTATTTT.

The chain uses TRBV6-1 and TRBJ2-7; TRBD1 matches 7 bases. CDR1 MNHNS and CDR2 SASEGT come from the germline V gene. After removal of 7 bases from V and 0 bases from J, the junction contained 9 bases not matched to a gene. The CDR3 has 15 amino acids. The chain's CDR3 is CASKTSGGNSYEQYF. The DNA of the CDR3 is TGTGCCAGCAAAACATCAGGGGGAAACTCCTACGAGCAGTACTTC.

This CDR3 is CAISADRNSQPQHF. The CDR3 bases are TGTGCCATCAGTGCCGACAGGAACAGTCAGCCCCAGCATTTT. The V and J genes are TRBV10-3 and TRBJ1-5, with TRBD1 as a possible D gene (6 bases). CDR3 length: 14 amino acids. The V end lost 4 bases, the J end lost 6 bases, and 13 bases lay between the germline ends. Germline-derived CDR1 and CDR2 are ENHRY and SYGVKD.

The gene calls are TRBV19 and TRBJ1-5; possible D gene TRBD1, 5 bases. The germline gives CDR1 LNHDA, CDR2 SQIVND (reference sequence). The CDR3 totals 16 residues. Trimming pared 2 bases from V and 5 bases from J, leaving 16 bases between. This CDR3 reads CASSIRGQGGHQPQHF. The CDR3, as DNA: TGTGCCAGTAGTATAAGAGGCCAGGGAGGCCATCAGCCCCAGCATTTT. The full variable domain, its missing parts supplied by reference TRBV19 and TRBJ1-5, is DGGITQSPKYLFRKEGQNVTLSCEQNLNHDAMYWYRQDPGQGLRLIYYSQIVNDFQKGDIAEGYSVSREKKESFPLTVTSAQKNPTAFYLCASSIRGQGGHQPQHFGDGTRLSIL.

The chain recombines TRBV9 with TRBJ2-5, with 11 nucleotides matching TRBD2. The CDR3 is 16 amino acids. Per the germline V gene, CDR1 is SGDLS and CDR2 is YYNGEE. The V and J ends lost 3 bases and 5 bases, in that order; junction bases with no gene match: 9. The CDR3 loop reads CASSEVIAGGGETQYF. The CDR3, as DNA: TGTGCCAGCAGCGAAGTAATAGCGGGAGGGGGGGAGACCCAGTACTTC.

The V call is TRBV6-5, the J call TRBJ1-2; D perhaps matches TRBD1 (5 bases). The CDR3 has 16 residues. Germline V gene sequence: CDR1 MNHEY, CDR2 SVGAGI. The ends were cut back, 0 bases at V and 3 bases at J, with 14 bases in the middle. The CDR3: CASSYSTARAHYGYTF. The CDR3 nucleotides read TGTGCCAGCAGTTACTCGACGGCCAGGGCGCACTATGGCTACACCTTC.

This clone was observed once. This chain connects TRBV19 to TRBJ1-2; D uncertain. V lost 0 bases to trimming and J lost 4 bases, with 18 bases between them. The CDR3 is made up of 17 amino acids. CDR1 is LNHDA and CDR2 is SQIVND in the germline V gene (reference sequence). The CDR3 protein is CASSIDLMAGGSYGYTF. DNA of the CDR3: TGTGCCAGTAGTATAGATCTAATGGCAGGTGGGAGCTATGGCTACACCTTC.

V usage is TRBV5-4 and J usage is TRBJ1-4; D remains ambiguous. Germline assignment: CDR1 SGHNT and CDR2 YYREEE (reference sequence). This CDR3 region has 15 residues. V lost 0 bases and J lost 3, with 9 bases in between. The CDR3 coding sequence is TGTGCCAGCAGCTTGGGTGCAGATCCTAATGAAAAACTGTTTTTT. This translates into CASSLGADPNEKLFF.

The chain recombines TRBV11-2 with TRBJ2-1, with 7 bases lining up with TRBD2. This CDR3 comprises 13 residues. V dropped 3 bases and J dropped 9; count of bases not matched to a gene: 5. Germline-derived CDR1 and CDR2 are SGHAT and FQNNGV. The CDR3 region has the DNA TGTGCCAGCAGCTTTAGGGAGGGAGCTGAGCAGTTCTTC. This translates into CASSFREGAEQFF.

This sequence joins TRBV6-1 and TRBJ2-5; D call uncertain. CDR1 is MNHNS and CDR2 is SASEGT in the germline V gene. The length of the CDR3 is 12 residues. The V end was cut by 7 bases, the J end by 2 bases, with 8 bases between. The CDR3 DNA reads TGTGCCAGCACCCCCAGGCAAGAGACCCAGTACTTC. Its translation: CASTPRQETQYF.

The chain uses TRBV5-1 and TRBJ2-7; TRBD2 matches 10 bases. The CDR3 is 13 residues long. V shed 5 bases, J shed 4 bases, and the junction held 3 bases outside the gene matches. The germline V gene has CDR1 SGHRS and CDR2 YFSETQ. CDR3 in DNA: TGCGCCAGCAGGCCTAGCGGGAGTTACGAGCAGTACTTC. It codes for CASRPSGSYEQYF. The full variable domain, with the rest looked up from reference TRBV5-1 and TRBJ2-7, is KAGVTQTPRYLIKTRGQQVTLSCSPISGHRSVSWYQQTPGQGLQFLFEYFSETQRNKGNFPGRFSGRQFSNSRSEMNVSTLELGDSALYLCASRPSGSYEQYFGPGTRLTVT.